The 21 T cell receptor beta chains below were found in one sample sequenced in a study of OX40 agonist ivuxolimab in advanced cancers. Profiled with immunoSEQ multiplex PCR; TCRdb holds only in-frame clones, not every one. The sample yields some 70,000 clones, about 83% seen once. Sequencing was performed on CD4+ or CD8+ T cells sorted from blood, taken in a trial of the OX40 agonist ivuxolimab. These receptors were taken from an adult with an advanced solid tumor such as melanoma, head and neck, liver or kidney cancer.

The CDR3 region is CASSFGLGTNEQFF. The DNA of the CDR3 is TGTGCCAGCAGCTTCGGTTTGGGAACAAATGAGCAGTTCTTC. The chain has TRBV7-6 and TRBJ2-1; D not certain. The germline V and J ends were trimmed by 3 bases and 7 bases, with 13 bases remaining between them. Per germline, CDR1 SGHVS and CDR2 FNYEAQ. The CDR3 has 14 residues.

The chain is built from TRBV5-6 and TRBJ2-1; tentative D call: TRBD2 (5 bases). V was trimmed by 7 bases and J by 7 bases, leaving 18 bases between them. CDR1 SGHDT and CDR2 YYEEEE come from the germline V gene. The CDR3 length is 14 residues. In DNA form, the CDR3 reads TGTGCCAGCTTACGGCGGGTGATAGCGAATGAGCAGTTCTTC. Its protein is CASLRRVIANEQFF.

The chain links TRBV6-6 to TRBJ1-5, with TRBD1 matching over 8 bases. V lost 4 bases, J lost 5 bases, and 4 bases stayed unmatched. The CDR3 has 14 amino acids. Germline CDR1 reads MNHNY; CDR2 reads SVGAGI (reference sequence). The CDR3 DNA is TGTGCCAGCAGTTTTGGACAGGGTTATCAGCCCCAGCATTTT. This gives the protein CASSFGQGYQPQHF.

The J gene is TRBJ2-1, the V gene TRBV2; weak D call: TRBD2 (6 bases). CDR3 length: 14 residues. Germline CDR1 and CDR2: SNHLY and FYNNEI. Trimming cost V 4 bases and J 9 bases, with 16 bases left between them. The CDR3 sequence is CASSVQTGGAEQFF. In nucleotides, the CDR3 is TGTGCCAGCAGTGTCCAAACTGGCGGGGCTGAGCAGTTCTTC.

On this clone itself: An end of the junction differs from the germline gene, which may be a read error. The genes are TRBV7-7 and TRBJ2-7, with 11 bases matching TRBD1. Per the germline V gene, CDR1 is SSHAT and CDR2 is FNYEAQ (reference sequence). The CDR3 covers 15 residues. CDR3 protein: CASSPGTGGFYEQYF. As DNA, the CDR3 is TGTGCTAGCAGCCCTGGGACAGGGGGTTTCTACGAGCAGTACTTC.

This rearrangement joins TRBV19 to TRBJ1-1; the D is unclear. Germline CDR1 and CDR2: LNHDA and SQIVND (reference sequence). The CDR3 covers 14 residues. The V and J ends lost 8 bases and 4 bases respectively, with 17 bases between them. DNA of the CDR3: TGTGCCAGTTGCCAATTTCGGGGTAGCACTGAAGCTTTCTTT. Encoded protein: CASCQFRGSTEAFF.

The chain carries TRBV25-1 and TRBJ2-7; TRBD1 matches at 8 bases. The CDR3 covers 14 residues. Trimming removed 5 bases from V and 5 bases from J; junction bases left unmatched: 8. Germline loops: CDR1 MGHDK, CDR2 SYGVNS. This chain's CDR3 is CASSHGDRLNEQYF. The DNA for the CDR3 is TGTGCCAGCAGTCACGGGGACAGGCTAAACGAGCAGTACTTC.

CDR3 nucleotide sequence: TGTGCCATCAGTGAGCAGGACAGGAGCACAGATACGCAGTATTTT. As protein: CAISEQDRSTDTQYF. The V call is TRBV10-3, the J call TRBJ2-3, with TRBD1 matching over 7 bases. Germline CDR1 reads ENHRY; CDR2 reads SYGVKD. The CDR3 spans 15 residues. After removal of 2 bases from V and 0 bases from J, the junction contained 2 bases not matched to a gene.

This clone was observed once. The V gene is TRBV19, the J gene TRBJ1-1; D possibly corresponds to TRBD1 (6 bases). This CDR3 spans 12 amino acids. Germline values: CDR1 LNHDA, CDR2 SQIVND (reference sequence). Trimming shortened V by 6 bases and J by 3 bases, and 8 bases separated the two germline ends. This CDR3 is CASREGDTEAFF. CDR3 nucleotides: TGTGCCAGTAGAGAGGGGGACACTGAAGCTTTCTTT.

This chain links TRBV19 with TRBJ1-1; TRBD1 aligns across 9 bases. CDR1 and CDR2 (germline): LNHDA, SQIVND (reference sequence). This CDR3 is built from 15 residues. V lost 6 bases to trimming and J lost 6 bases; unmatched junction nucleotides: 11. Here the CDR3 DNA reads TGTGCCAGTAGGATGCCCCTACAGGGGGCGGCTGAAGCTTTCTTT. As protein: CASRMPLQGAAEAFF.

This clone was recorded a few times. Written as DNA, the CDR3 is TGTGCCAGCTCACTCCTACAGGGGTTTGGCACTGAAGCTTTCTTT. Amino acid sequence: CASSLLQGFGTEAFF. The chain uses TRBV18 and TRBJ1-1, with 7 bases aligning to TRBD1. V shed 4 bases and J 4 bases; nucleotides not matched to a gene: 9. CDR1 and CDR2 from the germline V gene are KGHSH and LQKENI. CDR3 length: 15 residues.

The V call is TRBV7-2, the J call TRBJ1-1; D is unresolved. The CDR3 extends over 13 amino acids. Deletions cut 5 bases from V and 0 bases from J, with 7 bases between. The V gene's germline CDR1 is SGHTA and CDR2 FQGNSA. The CDR3 nucleotides read TGTGCCAGCAGCACCTCCATGAACACTGAAGCTTTCTTT. This gives the protein CASSTSMNTEAFF.

This clone was observed once. V is TRBV5-1 and J is TRBJ1-3; no firm D call. The V gene lost 3 bases and the J gene lost 1 base, with 14 bases spanning the gap. In germline, CDR1 is SGHRS, CDR2 YFSETQ. The CDR3 has 16 residues. The CDR3 loop reads CASSSRTLGSGNTIYF. Written as DNA, the CDR3 is TGCGCCAGCAGCTCCCGGACTCTTGGGTCTGGAAACACCATATATTTT.

V usage is TRBV6-5 and J usage is TRBJ2-5, with D perhaps matching TRBD1 or TRBD2 (5 bases each). The V end lost 0 bases, the J end lost 4 bases, and 9 bases lay between the germline ends. The V gene's germline CDR1 is MNHEY and CDR2 SVGAGI. The CDR3 is 14 amino acids. CDR3 sequence (DNA): TGTGCCAGCAGTTACTCTGAGGGGTTAGAGACCCAGTACTTC. Amino acids: CASSYSEGLETQYF.

J is TRBJ2-7 and V is TRBV5-1; a weak D match, TRBD1 (5 bases). Trimming took 4 bases from V and 0 from J, leaving 17 bases between them. The germline V gene encodes CDR1 SGHRS and CDR2 YFSETQ. This CDR3 has 16 amino acids. The CDR3 region has the DNA TGCGCCAGCAGCCCTAATTTACTGGACAACTCCTACGAGCAGTACTTC. This codes for CASSPNLLDNSYEQYF.

CDR3 protein: CASRATGTAERNYGYTF. The CDR3 bases are TGTGCCAGCAGGGCTACTGGGACAGCTGAACGAAACTATGGCTACACCTTC. The chain uses TRBV7-2 and TRBJ1-2, with 7 bases lining up with TRBD1. This CDR3 spans 17 amino acids. After removal of 6 bases from V and 2 bases from J, the junction contained 15 bases not matched to a gene. Germline CDR1 is SGHTA and CDR2 is FQGNSA.

The V call is TRBV5-1, the J call TRBJ2-7; 7 bases match TRBD1. Unmatched junction bases numbered 2, after V lost 2 bases and J lost 6 bases. CDR1 and CDR2 (germline): SGHRS, YFSETQ. The CDR3 loop spans 12 amino acids. For the CDR3, the DNA is TGCGCCAGCAGCTTACAGGGGACCGAGCAGTACTTC. It specifies CASSLQGTEQYF.

This clone was picked up one time. The V gene is TRBV4-3, the J gene TRBJ2-7, with 10 bases that match TRBD2. The CDR3 consists of 18 residues. Germline V CDR1 and CDR2: LGHNA, YSLEER. The V segment lost 0 bases and the J segment 0 bases; nucleotides outside the gene matches: 8. The CDR3 region is CASSQDPSGGASSYEQYF. The CDR3 region has the DNA TGCGCCAGCAGCCAAGACCCTAGCGGGGGTGCTAGCTCCTACGAGCAGTACTTC.

V usage is TRBV5-4 and J usage is TRBJ1-1; tentatively, D is TRBD1 (6 bases). Between the trimmed V and J ends, which lost 4 bases and 2 bases, there was a span of 9 bases. CDR1 SGHNT and CDR2 YYREEE come from the germline V gene (reference sequence). The CDR3 sequence is 13 residues long. CDR3 nucleotide sequence: TGTGCCAGCAGCCCACAGGGTAACACTGAAGCTTTCTTT. Encoded protein: CASSPQGNTEAFF.

The V and J genes are TRBV7-9 and TRBJ2-3; D is uncertain. Germline CDR1 SEHNR, CDR2 FQNEAQ (reference sequence). The V gene lost 2 bases and the J gene lost 2 bases, with 2 bases spanning the gap. CDR3 length: 12 residues. The CDR3 DNA is TGTGCCAGCAGCTTAATCACAGATACGCAGTATTTT. Translated: CASSLITDTQYF.

The chain has TRBV6-5 and TRBJ2-7, with a tentative D call TRBD2 (6 bases). V was pared by 2 bases and J by 5 bases, with 19 bases between. The CDR3 length is 16 residues. In germline, CDR1 is MNHEY, CDR2 SVGAGI. The DNA for the CDR3 is TGTGCCAGCAGTTACGCTGATGCGGGAAGAAAGGACGAGCAGTACTTC. The encoded protein is CASSYADAGRKDEQYF.